This is a list of T cell receptor beta chains from one sample in a study of blood T cell repertoires in COVID-19. Profiling relied on immunoSEQ multiplex PCR, and the TCRdb table lists in-frame clones only, not all of them. The sample includes some 190,000 clones, approximately 80% seen only once; the top ten take roughly 8.7%. The sample consisted of peripheral blood. The receptors originated from a woman in her forties or fifties with active or convalescent COVID-19. Both conserved end residues are trimmed from each CDR3. The order of the fields is J gene, V gene, clone size, CDR3 length, CDR3 protein. The listing skips clone size in some rows; elsewhere it reads once, few, many or a size class.

J: TRBJ2-7; V: TRBV6-5; size: NA; length: 14; CDR3: ASSYDKGGSRYEQY
J: TRBJ1-2; V: TRBV10-3; size: NA; length: 13; CDR3: AISESRNKEGGYT
J: TRBJ2-7; V: TRBV7-9; size: NA; length: 12; CDR3: ASSLSAGAREQY
J: TRBJ2-4; V: TRBV7-2; size: NA; length: 13; CDR3: ASSFGGGAKNIQY
J: TRBJ1-5; V: TRBV10-3; size: NA; length: 12; CDR3: AISPNGGNWPQH
J: TRBJ2-3; V: TRBV29-1; size: once; length: 10; CDR3: SGETGWDTQY
J: TRBJ2-5; V: TRBV5-1; size: NA; length: 14; CDR3: ASSLAGELVQETQY
J: TRBJ2-2; V: TRBV9; size: NA; length: 10; CDR3: ASSLRGGELF
J: TRBJ2-7; V: TRBV2; size: NA; length: 13; CDR3: ASSPRLAGTYEQY
J: TRBJ2-7; V: TRBV30; size: NA; length: 14; CDR3: AWSGDISRERGEQY
J: TRBJ1-5; V: TRBV7-2; size: many; length: 10; CDR3: ASSTGGQPQH
J: TRBJ2-2; V: TRBV3-1/TRBV3-2; size: NA; length: 13; CDR3: ASSQRGINTGELF
J: TRBJ2-2; V: TRBV19; size: NA; length: 13; CDR3: ASSRPRGNTGELF
J: TRBJ1-4; V: TRBV5-4; size: NA; length: 12; CDR3: ASSFAGTNEKLF
J: TRBJ1-2; V: TRBV20-1; size: once; length: 17; CDR3: SASSKGGSPRVLIEGYT
J: TRBJ2-7; V: TRBV5-6; size: NA; length: 11; CDR3: ASSLWDRAEQY
J: TRBJ2-3; V: TRBV19; size: NA; length: 13; CDR3: ASSAVRGSTDTQY